The 11 T cell receptor beta chains listed next were all sequenced from one sample in a study of blood T cell repertoires in COVID-19. Profiling relied on immunoSEQ multiplex PCR, and the TCRdb table lists in-frame clones only, not all of them. The top ten clones hold roughly 1.4% of a sample with 60,000 to 70,000 clones, 80% to 90% of them seen once. Sequencing input: peripheral blood. Source of these receptors: a woman between 55 and 75 years old with acute or convalescent COVID-19.

The chain joins TRBV19 to TRBJ2-1; D is ambiguous. CDR3 size: 14 residues. Germline assignment: CDR1 LNHDA and CDR2 SQIVND (reference sequence). The germline V and J ends were trimmed by 4 bases and 3 bases, with 10 bases remaining between them. The CDR3: CASSNTQVYNEQFF. The CDR3 bases are TGTGCCAGTAGTAATACTCAGGTCTACAATGAGCAGTTCTTC. Full variable domain (missing parts from reference TRBV19 and TRBJ2-1): DGGITQSPKYLFRKEGQNVTLSCEQNLNHDAMYWYRQDPGQGLRLIYYSQIVNDFQKGDIAEGYSVSREKKESFPLTVTSAQKNPTAFYLCASSNTQVYNEQFFGPGTRLTVL.

The genes are TRBV13 and TRBJ1-1; TRBD1 aligns across 7 bases. The CDR3 length is 14 residues. Germline V CDR1 and CDR2: PRHDT, FYEKMQ (reference sequence). Trimming removed 6 bases from V and 6 bases from J; junction bases left unmatched: 10. The CDR3 sequence is CASSGDSVRPEAFF. In DNA form, the CDR3 reads TGTGCCAGCAGTGGGGACAGCGTTCGCCCTGAAGCTTTCTTT. Looking up the rest from reference TRBV13 and TRBJ1-1 gives the full variable domain: AAGVIQSPRHLIKEKRETATLKCYPIPRHDTVYWYQQGPGQDPQFLISFYEKMQSDKGSIPDRFSAQQFSDYHSELNMSSLELGDSALYFCASSGDSVRPEAFFGQGTRLTVV.

This clone appeared a few times. This chain connects TRBV7-2 to TRBJ2-7; D gene ambiguous. CDR1 is SGHTA, CDR2 FQGNSA, per germline. The CDR3 consists of 13 residues. V was trimmed by 0 bases and J by 2 bases, leaving 5 bases between them. CDR3 residues: CASSLATPYEQYF. CDR3 nucleotide sequence: TGTGCCAGCAGCTTAGCGACTCCCTACGAGCAGTACTTC.

The chain couples TRBV15 to TRBJ1-2, with 8 bases matching TRBD1. V shed 8 bases, J shed 4 bases, and the junction held 12 bases outside the gene matches. Germline loops: CDR1 LNHNV, CDR2 YYDKDF (reference sequence). There are 15 residues in the CDR3. Here the CDR3 DNA reads TGTGCCACCGAAAAATTGACAGGGGAAGTCTATGGCTACACCTTC. It translates to CATEKLTGEVYGYTF.

J is TRBJ2-6 and V is TRBV5-4, with a possible D match to TRBD2 (5 bases). With 0 bases removed from V and 4 bases from J, the gap between germline ends came to 8 bases. CDR3 length equals 15 residues. Germline V gene data show CDR1 as SGHNT and CDR2 as YYREEE (reference sequence). The DNA of the CDR3 is TGTGCCAGCAGCTTGGTCGGGGTCGGGGCCAACGTCCTGACTTTC. This sequence encodes CASSLVGVGANVLTF.

The chain links TRBV2 to TRBJ1-4, with no clear D. The V end lost 6 bases, the J end lost 5 bases, and 10 bases lay between the germline ends. Looked up from germline, CDR1 is SNHLY and CDR2 is FYNNEI. The length of the CDR3 is 13 residues. DNA for the CDR3: TGTGCCAGCAGGTGGTCGGGGAATGAAAAACTGTTTTTT. Amino acids: CASRWSGNEKLFF.

The chain uses TRBV19 and TRBJ2-3, with 13 bases lining up with TRBD2. The CDR3 runs 17 residues. Per germline, CDR1 LNHDA and CDR2 SQIVND (reference sequence). J was trimmed by 0 bases and V by 4 bases; bases with no gene match: 4. DNA for the CDR3: TGTGCCAGTAGTAAACGGACTAGCGGGGGTAGCACAGATACGCAGTATTTT. This sequence encodes CASSKRTSGGSTDTQYF.

This clone was detected a few times. The chain combines TRBV7-9 with TRBJ1-5, with 9 positions matching TRBD1. The CDR3 loop spans 17 amino acids. Per the germline V gene, CDR1 is SEHNR and CDR2 is FQNEAQ (reference sequence). V lost 4 bases, J lost 7 bases, and 14 bases stayed unmatched. The CDR3 here is CASSSGHGTGYEQPQHF. In DNA, the CDR3 is TGTGCCAGCAGCTCAGGACACGGGACAGGGTATGAACAGCCCCAGCATTTT.

The chain uses TRBV5-6 and TRBJ2-3, with TRBD2 matching 7 bases. This CDR3 is built from 14 residues. With V trimmed by 4 bases and J by 6 bases, 8 bases remained unmatched. Germline CDR1 reads SGHDT; CDR2 reads YYEEEE. Written as DNA, the CDR3 is TGTGCCAGCAGCCCGCGGGGGACGGGGGATACGCAGTATTTT. Its translation is CASSPRGTGDTQYF.

J is TRBJ1-1 and V is TRBV12-5; D unresolved. Germline V gene data show CDR1 as LGHNT and CDR2 as FRNRAP. Trimming stripped 0 bases from V and 4 bases from J, with 12 bases between. The CDR3 is made up of 15 amino acids. The CDR3 region is CASGLVRTAGTEAFF. The CDR3 region has the DNA TGTGCTAGTGGTTTGGTACGGACTGCGGGCACTGAAGCTTTCTTT. Full variable domain (outside the CDR3, taken from reference TRBV12-5 and TRBJ1-1): DARVTQTPRHKVTEMGQEVTMRCQPILGHNTVFWYRQTMMQGLELLAYFRNRAPLDDSGMPKDRFSAEMPDATLATLKIQPSEPRDSAVYFCASGLVRTAGTEAFFGQGTRLTVV.

This clone has a single count. This chain joins TRBV2 and TRBJ2-5; 9 bases agree with TRBD1. The CDR3 is made up of 13 amino acids. The germline gives CDR1 SNHLY, CDR2 FYNNEI. J lost 5 bases, V lost 5 bases, and 3 bases had no gene match. CDR3 sequence (DNA): TGTGCCAGCAGTAAGGACAGGGGCGAGACCCAGTACTTC. This translates into CASSKDRGETQYF.